This T cell receptor (beta chain) comes out of a study of Graves' ophthalmopathy and Graves' hyperthyroidism. Overall study results and limits: Distinction of ophthalmopathy from stable hyperthyroidism by a 13-signature model reached over 85% sensitivity and 65% to 83% specificity.

Amplification of the TCR beta CDR3 regions used RNA transcripts (as template). RT-PCR with HTBI primers came first, then second-round multiplex PCR. TCRdb re-analysed the multiplex PCR reads in MiXCR, keeping a single row per CDR3 protein. The sample lists 150,000 to 200,000 distinct CDR3 sequences, around 39% occurring once. This clonotype was counted ten times or more. Its antigen is unknown. What supplied the PBMCs was roughly 10 ml of fresh peripheral blood. The receptor was derived from a man aged 25-40 years with Graves' ophthalmopathy. Input material: peripheral blood.

In DNA, the CDR3 is TGTGCCAGCAGTTTTGGCCTAGACTCCTACGAGCAGTACTTC. This translates into CASSFGLDSYEQYF. The V gene is TRBV12-3 or TRBV12-4, the J gene TRBJ2-7; D gene unclear. CDR3 size: 14 residues. Trimming pared 3 bases from V and 0 bases from J, leaving 9 bases between.